This TCR beta chain is from a study of blood T cell repertoires in COVID-19. Study in general: Specimens from acute and convalescent COVID-19 originated in the United States, Italy and Spain.

The data were produced by immunoSEQ multiplex PCR, yet TCRdb's version contains in-frame clones alone and is incomplete. The sample lists about 390,000 clones, around 87% seen once, with approximately 10% in the top ten. Participants were aged about 18 to 90 years, lived in roughly 23 US areas, and enrolled virtually. Cohorts were determined from participant-reported clinical history. Donors of Cohort 3 who recovered were those that had two negative PCRs, clearance, or symptom resolution. The germline V gene encodes CDR1 DFQATT and CDR2 SNEGSKA (reference sequence). The ends were cut back, 3 bases at V and 2 bases at J, with 20 bases in the middle. The CDR3 spans 17 residues.

The chain carries TRBV20-1 and TRBJ1-5; D possibly corresponds to TRBD1 (5 bases). Sequenced input: PBMCs or T cells enriched from blood (not recorded which). This clonotype was sampled from a woman in her forties or fifties who had recovered from COVID-19. CDR3 bases: TGCAGTGCTAGTAACCGGGGGTTCGGTAATGGCAATCAGCCCCAGCATTTT. Translation: CSASNRGFGNGNQPQHF.